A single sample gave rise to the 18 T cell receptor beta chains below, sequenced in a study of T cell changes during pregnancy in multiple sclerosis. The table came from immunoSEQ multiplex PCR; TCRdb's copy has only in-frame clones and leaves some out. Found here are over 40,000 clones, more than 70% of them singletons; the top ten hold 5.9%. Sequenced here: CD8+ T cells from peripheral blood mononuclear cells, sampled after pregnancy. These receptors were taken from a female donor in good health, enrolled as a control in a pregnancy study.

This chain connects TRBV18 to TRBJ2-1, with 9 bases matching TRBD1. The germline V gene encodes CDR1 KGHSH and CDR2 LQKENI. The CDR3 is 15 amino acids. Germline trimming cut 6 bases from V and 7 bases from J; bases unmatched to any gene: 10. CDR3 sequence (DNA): TGTGCCAGCTCTCCGGACAGGGGAGTGCGTAATGAGCAGTTCTTC. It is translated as CASSPDRGVRNEQFF.

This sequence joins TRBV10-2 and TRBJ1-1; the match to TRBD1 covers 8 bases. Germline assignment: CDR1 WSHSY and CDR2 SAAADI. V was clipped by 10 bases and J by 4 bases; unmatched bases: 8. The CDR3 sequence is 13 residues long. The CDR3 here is CATYRGMGTEAFF. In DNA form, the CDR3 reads TGCGCCACCTACAGGGGGATGGGCACTGAAGCTTTCTTT.

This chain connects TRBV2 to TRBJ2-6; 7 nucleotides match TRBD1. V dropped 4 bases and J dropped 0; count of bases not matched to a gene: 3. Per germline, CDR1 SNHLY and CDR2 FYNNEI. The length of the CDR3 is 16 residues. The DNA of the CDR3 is TGTGCCAGCAGTGGTGACAGGGTCTCTGGGGCCAACGTCCTGACTTTC. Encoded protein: CASSGDRVSGANVLTF.

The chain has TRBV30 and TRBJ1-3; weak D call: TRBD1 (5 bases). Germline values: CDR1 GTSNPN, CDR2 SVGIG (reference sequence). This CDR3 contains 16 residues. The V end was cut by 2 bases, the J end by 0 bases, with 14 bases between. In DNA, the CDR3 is TGTGCCTGGAGTAGGGACCAGGGACTCTCTGGAAACACCATATATTTT. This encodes CAWSRDQGLSGNTIYF.

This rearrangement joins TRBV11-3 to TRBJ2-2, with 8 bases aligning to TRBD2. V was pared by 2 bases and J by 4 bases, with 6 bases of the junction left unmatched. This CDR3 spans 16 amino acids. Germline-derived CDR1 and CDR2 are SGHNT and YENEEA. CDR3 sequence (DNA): TGTGCCAGCAGCTTACGGGTAGCGGGGCGCACCGGGGAGCTGTTTTTT. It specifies CASSLRVAGRTGELFF.

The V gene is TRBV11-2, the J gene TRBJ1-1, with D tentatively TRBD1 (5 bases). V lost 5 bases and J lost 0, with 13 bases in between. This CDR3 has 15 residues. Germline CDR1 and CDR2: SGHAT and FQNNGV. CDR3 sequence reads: CASSPPTAMNTEAFF. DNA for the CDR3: TGTGCCAGCAGCCCCCCGACAGCAATGAACACTGAAGCTTTCTTT.

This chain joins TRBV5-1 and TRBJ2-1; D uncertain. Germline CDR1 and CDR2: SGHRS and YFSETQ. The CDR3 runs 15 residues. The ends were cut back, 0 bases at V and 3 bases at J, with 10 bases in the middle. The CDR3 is CASSLEVAVYNEQFF. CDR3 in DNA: TGCGCCAGCAGCTTGGAGGTAGCCGTCTACAATGAGCAGTTCTTC.

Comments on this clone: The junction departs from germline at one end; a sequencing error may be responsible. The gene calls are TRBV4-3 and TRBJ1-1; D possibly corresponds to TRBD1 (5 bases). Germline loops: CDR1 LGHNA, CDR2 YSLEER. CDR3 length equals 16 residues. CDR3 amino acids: CTSSHWRGEGETEAFF. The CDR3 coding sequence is TGCACCAGCAGCCATTGGAGGGGTGAGGGTGAGACTGAAGCTTTCTTT.

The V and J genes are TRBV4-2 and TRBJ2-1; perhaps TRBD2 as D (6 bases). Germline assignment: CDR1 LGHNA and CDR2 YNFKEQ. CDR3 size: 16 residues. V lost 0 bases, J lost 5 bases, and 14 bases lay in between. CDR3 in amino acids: CASSQDRLVEDNEQFF. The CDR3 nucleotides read TGTGCCAGCAGCCAAGACCGACTAGTGGAAGACAATGAGCAGTTCTTC.

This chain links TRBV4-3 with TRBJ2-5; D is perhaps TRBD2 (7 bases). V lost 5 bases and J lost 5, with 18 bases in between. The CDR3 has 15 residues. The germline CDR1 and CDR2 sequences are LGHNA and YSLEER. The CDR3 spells CASSARGGLRETQYF. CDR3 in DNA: TGCGCCAGCAGCGCCCGCGGGGGCTTACGTGAGACCCAGTACTTC.

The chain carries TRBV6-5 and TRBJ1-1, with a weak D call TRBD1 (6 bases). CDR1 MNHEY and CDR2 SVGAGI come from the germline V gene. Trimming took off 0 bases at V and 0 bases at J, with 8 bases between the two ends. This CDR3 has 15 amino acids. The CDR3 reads CASSYSPGVNTEAFF. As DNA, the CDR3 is TGTGCCAGCAGTTACTCGCCAGGGGTGAACACTGAAGCTTTCTTT.

This CDR3 is CAWKADLREQYF. DNA of the CDR3: TGTGCCTGGAAGGCGGATCTGCGCGAGCAGTACTTC. The rearrangement links TRBV30 to TRBJ2-7; no reliable D call. V lost 4 bases and J lost 6, with 13 bases in between. This CDR3 is built from 12 residues. Germline V gene data show CDR1 as GTSNPN and CDR2 as SVGIG (reference sequence).

CDR3 DNA sequence: TGTGCCAGCAGCTTAGGGTTCAGAAGCGATCAGCCCCAGCATTTT. Its protein product is CASSLGFRSDQPQHF. J is TRBJ1-5 and V is TRBV7-2; D not resolved. Germline V gene sequence: CDR1 SGHTA, CDR2 FQGNSA. Trimming removed 1 base from V and 5 bases from J, with 12 bases in between. The CDR3 has 15 residues. The full variable domain, rest sourced from reference TRBV7-2 and TRBJ1-5, is GAGVSQSPSNKVTEKGKDVELRCDPISGHTALYWYRQSLGQGLEFLIYFQGNSAPDKSGLPSDRFSAERTGGSVSTLTIQRTQQEDSAVYLCASSLGFRSDQPQHFGDGTRLSIL.

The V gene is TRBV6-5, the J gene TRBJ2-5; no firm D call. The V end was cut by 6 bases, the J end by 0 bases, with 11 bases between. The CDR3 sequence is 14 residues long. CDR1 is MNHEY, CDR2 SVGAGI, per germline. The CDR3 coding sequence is TGTGCCAGCAGCCCAGATACAGACCAAGAGACCCAGTACTTC. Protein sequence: CASSPDTDQETQYF.

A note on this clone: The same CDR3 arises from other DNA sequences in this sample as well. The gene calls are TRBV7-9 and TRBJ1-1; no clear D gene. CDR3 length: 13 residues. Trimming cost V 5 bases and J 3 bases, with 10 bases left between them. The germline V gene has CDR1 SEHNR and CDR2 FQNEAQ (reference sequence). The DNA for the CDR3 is TGTGCCAGCAGCCCCCCAGGCGACACTGAAGCTTTCTTT. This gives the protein CASSPPGDTEAFF.

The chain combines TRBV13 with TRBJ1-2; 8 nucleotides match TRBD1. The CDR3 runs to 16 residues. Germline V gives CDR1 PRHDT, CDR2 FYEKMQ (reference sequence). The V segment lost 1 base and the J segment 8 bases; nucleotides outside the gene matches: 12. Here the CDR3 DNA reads TGTGCCAGCAGCTTAGAAGGCACGGACAGGGCGAAGGGCTACACCTTC. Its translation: CASSLEGTDRAKGYTF.

The CDR3, as DNA: TGTGCCAGCAGCGTAGGGGGGACACAAGAGACCCAGTACTTC. This encodes CASSVGGTQETQYF. The chain combines TRBV9 with TRBJ2-5; possibly TRBD1 for D (6 bases). The CDR3 has 14 amino acids. V lost 0 bases to trimming and J lost 2 bases, with 8 bases between them. The germline gives CDR1 SGDLS, CDR2 YYNGEE.

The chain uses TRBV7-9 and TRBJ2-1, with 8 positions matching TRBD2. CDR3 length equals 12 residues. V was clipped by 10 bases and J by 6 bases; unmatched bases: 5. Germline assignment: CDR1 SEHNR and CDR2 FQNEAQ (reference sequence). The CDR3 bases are TGTGCCATGGCGGGGGGCCCCAATGAGCAGTTCTTC. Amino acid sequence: CAMAGGPNEQFF.